This T cell receptor beta chain was documented in a study of blood T cell repertoires in COVID-19. As originally analysed: Reference gene primer amplification in the assay estimated nucleated cell counts. Generated by immunoSEQ multiplex PCR, the TCRdb table keeps only in-frame clones and is missing some. V and J calls and clone size are given by that table; D and trimming were obtained from the DNA. The data hold about 210,000 clones, with 92% observed a single time. V was pared by 2 bases and J by 2 bases, with 5 bases of the junction left unmatched. The length of the CDR3 is 15 residues. The germline gives CDR1 MNHEY, CDR2 SMNVEV (reference sequence).

The clonotype was recovered from a man aged 25 to 45 with acute or convalescent COVID-19. Sequencing was carried out using peripheral blood. The gene calls are TRBV27 and TRBJ2-7; TRBD1 matches at 8 bases. The DNA of the CDR3 is TGTGCCAGCAGTTTACCCGGACAGGGAACCTACGAGCAGTACTTC. Translating it yields CASSLPGQGTYEQYF.